The 25 T cell receptor beta chains presented below share a single source sample, sequenced in a study of blood T cell repertoires in COVID-19. The table came from immunoSEQ multiplex PCR; TCRdb's copy has only in-frame clones and leaves some out. The sample has about 340,000 clones, around 90% seen once. Sequences were obtained from peripheral blood. Every receptor here comes from a woman aged 18 to 35 who had recovered from COVID-19.

The chain has TRBV6-5 and TRBJ2-5; 7 positions agree with TRBD2. The V gene's germline CDR1 is MNHEY and CDR2 SVGAGI. V shed 6 bases and J 4 bases; nucleotides not matched to a gene: 8. CDR3 length equals 14 residues. The CDR3 spells CASRRGVASETQYF. The CDR3 nucleotides read TGTGCCAGCAGACGGGGGGTGGCCTCAGAGACCCAGTACTTC.

The chain links TRBV7-2 to TRBJ2-2, with 9 positions matching TRBD1. The CDR3 consists of 17 residues. Per germline, CDR1 SGHTA and CDR2 FQGNSA. V shed 4 bases and J 5 bases; nucleotides not matched to a gene: 11. CDR3 nucleotides: TGTGCCAGCAGCTGGACCGGGACAGGGAAGAGGACCGGGGAGCTGTTTTTT. It specifies CASSWTGTGKRTGELFF.

The chain employs TRBV10-1 and TRBJ1-5, with 9 bases identical to TRBD1. CDR1 and CDR2 (germline): WNHNN, SYGVQD (reference sequence). This CDR3 has 15 residues. The V and J ends lost 6 bases and 8 bases, in that order; junction bases with no gene match: 11. This chain's CDR3 is CASSPGQGGSEPQHF. CDR3 nucleotides: TGCGCCAGCAGCCCGGGACAGGGAGGGTCGGAGCCCCAGCATTTT.

The J gene is TRBJ2-5, the V gene TRBV5-4, with TRBD2 as a possible D gene (5 bases). Looked up from germline, CDR1 is SGHNT and CDR2 is YYREEE (reference sequence). V was clipped by 4 bases and J by 4 bases, with 17 bases between them. The CDR3 length is 15 residues. CDR3 residues: CASSQKRAAGETQYF. In DNA, the CDR3 is TGTGCCAGCAGCCAAAAACGAGCTGCGGGAGAGACCCAGTACTTC.

The chain recombines TRBV6-5 with TRBJ1-2; tentative D call: TRBD1 (6 bases). The CDR3 contains 12 residues. V lost 6 bases and J 8 bases, leaving 13 bases between the germline ends. Germline V gene sequence: CDR1 MNHEY, CDR2 SVGAGI. The CDR3 sequence: CASSATGNGYTF. The DNA of the CDR3 is TGTGCCAGCAGCGCTACAGGGAACGGCTACACCTTC.

The rearrangement joins TRBV12-3 or TRBV12-4 to TRBJ2-5; D may be TRBD1 (5 bases). The V end lost 5 bases, the J end lost 9 bases, and 10 bases lay between the germline ends. The CDR3 is 11 amino acids. The CDR3 spells CASSPVRAQYF. The DNA for the CDR3 is TGTGCCAGCAGTCCAGTCAGGGCCCAGTACTTC.

The chain combines TRBV27 with TRBJ2-2; 8 bases match TRBD2. The CDR3 totals 18 residues. Per the germline V gene, CDR1 is MNHEY and CDR2 is SMNVEV (reference sequence). Trimming removed 1 base from V and 1 base from J; junction bases left unmatched: 8. Here the CDR3 reads CASSLFLAGGLNTGELFF. CDR3 bases: TGTGCCAGCAGTTTATTCCTGGCGGGGGGCTTGAACACCGGGGAGCTGTTTTTT.

J is TRBJ1-2 and V is TRBV6-5; 7 bases align to TRBD1. The CDR3 loop spans 14 amino acids. CDR1 and CDR2 (germline): MNHEY, SVGAGI. V dropped 6 bases and J dropped 5; count of bases not matched to a gene: 9. The CDR3 loop is CASRVPGTVYGYTF. In DNA, the CDR3 is TGTGCCAGCAGGGTTCCCGGGACAGTATATGGCTACACCTTC.

V gene TRBV10-2 combines with J gene TRBJ1-6, with a possible D match to TRBD1 (5 bases). Germline values: CDR1 WSHSY, CDR2 SAAADI. Trimming stripped 7 bases from V and 5 bases from J, with 9 bases between. The CDR3 consists of 13 residues. The CDR3 spells CASTDSNNSPLHF. DNA for the CDR3: TGCGCCAGCACCGACAGTAATAATTCACCCCTCCACTTT.

The chain combines TRBV13 with TRBJ2-1, with D maybe TRBD2 (5 bases). The CDR3 loop spans 16 amino acids. CDR1 PRHDT and CDR2 FYEKMQ come from the germline V gene (reference sequence). The V and J ends lost 3 bases and 4 bases respectively, with 16 bases between them. The CDR3 DNA is TGTGCCAGCAGCTTGGGATTAGACGGGAAGTACAATGAGCAGTTCTTC. Protein product: CASSLGLDGKYNEQFF.

CDR3 amino acids: CASSPAGGTYNEQFF. The CDR3 nucleotides read TGTGCCAGCAGTCCAGCGGGAGGTACCTACAATGAGCAGTTCTTC. This chain connects TRBV11-2 to TRBJ2-1, with 9 bases matching TRBD2. V shed 6 bases and J 2 bases; nucleotides not matched to a gene: 5. The CDR3 contains 15 residues. From germline, CDR1 is SGHAT and CDR2 FQNNGV.

The V gene is TRBV11-3, the J gene TRBJ2-1; TRBD1 matches 12 bases. Looked up from germline, CDR1 is SGHNT and CDR2 is YENEEA. J was trimmed by 8 bases and V by 5 bases; bases with no gene match: 7. CDR3 length equals 15 residues. CDR3 coding DNA: TGTGCCAGCAGCCAGGGACAGGGGGCAGGTGATGAGCAGTTCTTC. It yields the protein CASSQGQGAGDEQFF.

The chain carries TRBV10-3 and TRBJ2-3, with D perhaps matching TRBD1 (6 bases). This CDR3 comprises 13 residues. Trimming took 4 bases from V and 2 from J, leaving 7 bases between them. Per the germline V gene, CDR1 is ENHRY and CDR2 is SYGVKD. CDR3 DNA: TGTGCCATCAGTGGACAGGTCACAGATACGCAGTATTTT. Translated, it gives CAISGQVTDTQYF.

This clone has only a few counts. The chain links TRBV7-2 to TRBJ2-7, with 9 bases lining up with TRBD2. This CDR3 region has 15 residues. The germline gives CDR1 SGHTA, CDR2 FQGNSA. The V and J ends lost 1 base and 3 bases, in that order; junction bases with no gene match: 4. CDR3 in amino acids: CASSLGAGGFYEQYV. DNA of the CDR3: TGTGCCAGCAGCTTAGGGGCGGGAGGGTTCTACGAGCAGTACGTC.

About this clone: The same CDR3 can be traced to other DNA sequences in this sample. The genes are TRBV11-3 and TRBJ1-1; 9 nucleotides match TRBD1. Germline V lookup: CDR1 SGHNT, CDR2 YENEEA. The CDR3 is 15 amino acids. V shed 5 bases, J shed 1 base, and the junction held 5 bases outside the gene matches. CDR3: CASSAHRGPNTEAFF. Here the CDR3 DNA reads TGTGCCAGCAGCGCACACAGGGGGCCGAACACTGAAGCTTTCTTT.

V usage is TRBV6-6 and J usage is TRBJ2-7; 7 nucleotides align to TRBD1. From germline, CDR1 is MNHNY and CDR2 SVGAGI (reference sequence). The J segment lost 6 bases and the V segment lost 5 bases, leaving 4 bases of the junction unmatched. The CDR3 runs 12 residues. The CDR3 region is CASSRTGVEQYV. In DNA, the CDR3 is TGTGCCAGCAGTCGAACAGGGGTCGAGCAGTACGTC.

The rearrangement joins TRBV11-2 to TRBJ1-2, with a tentative D call TRBD1 (5 bases). The V gene lost 4 bases and the J gene lost 5 bases, with 17 bases spanning the gap. The CDR3 runs 15 residues. Germline V gene data show CDR1 as SGHAT and CDR2 as FQNNGV. CDR3 residues: CASSSVGRAGYGYTF. The CDR3 coding sequence is TGTGCCAGCAGCTCAGTGGGACGGGCGGGATATGGCTACACCTTC.

The chain couples TRBV6-2 or TRBV6-3 to TRBJ2-7; 7 bases are shared with TRBD2. The V and J ends lost 2 bases and 2 bases, in that order; junction bases with no gene match: 9. Germline V CDR1 and CDR2: MNHEY, SVGEGT. The CDR3 runs 16 residues. CDR3 protein: CASSYGLPGTTYEQYV. The CDR3 nucleotides read TGTGCCAGCAGTTACGGTTTGCCCGGGACTACCTACGAGCAGTACGTC.

The chain links TRBV2 to TRBJ2-3; a weak D match, TRBD2 (6 bases). CDR3 length: 16 residues. Germline V gene data show CDR1 as SNHLY and CDR2 as FYNNEI. Trimming left V 2 bases short and J 2 bases short, with 14 bases between. The CDR3 coding sequence is TGTGCCAGCAGTGAATATGGAGGGACGTTCACAGATACGCAGTATTTT. Its protein product is CASSEYGGTFTDTQYF.

The chain links TRBV7-6 to TRBJ2-2, with 9 bases matching TRBD2. J lost 3 bases, V lost 3 bases, and 2 bases had no gene match. CDR1 is SGHVS, CDR2 FNYEAQ, per germline. The CDR3 has 15 residues. The CDR3: CASSFRLADTGELFF. As DNA, the CDR3 is TGTGCCAGCAGCTTCCGACTAGCGGACACCGGGGAGCTGTTTTTT.

The V gene is TRBV27, the J gene TRBJ2-1, with D tentatively TRBD2 (5 bases). Germline lookup yields CDR1 MNHEY and CDR2 SMNVEV (reference sequence). This CDR3 region has 14 residues. V shed 6 bases and J shed 5 bases, with 14 bases lying between them. The CDR3 bases are TGTGCCAGCAGGTCGGGCGGGCCCCACAATGAGCAGTTCTTC. Translation: CASRSGGPHNEQFF.

The V gene is TRBV7-9, the J gene TRBJ2-1; TRBD1 matches at 10 bases. The germline V gene encodes CDR1 SEHNR and CDR2 FQNEAQ (reference sequence). V was clipped by 6 bases and J by 0 bases; unmatched bases: 14. This CDR3 is 19 amino acids long. CDR3 bases: TGTGCCAGCAGTCCGTGGACAGGGGGAAGGACAGGCTCCTACAATGAGCAGTTCTTC. It codes for CASSPWTGGRTGSYNEQFF. The full variable domain, its missing parts supplied by reference TRBV7-9 and TRBJ2-1, is DTGVSQNPRHKITKRGQNVTFRCDPISEHNRLYWYRQTLGQGPEFLTYFQNEAQLEKSRLLSDRFSAERPKGSFSTLEIQRTEQGDSAMYLCASSPWTGGRTGSYNEQFFGPGTRLTVL.

This chain links TRBV21-1 with TRBJ2-1; the tabulated D call, TRBD1, remains unverified against the DNA. TRBV21-1 is recorded as a pseudogene. This CDR3 region has 15 residues. The CDR3 coding sequence is TGTGCCAGCAGCAAACCCGGGACAGCCTACAATGAGCAGTTCTTC. Translation: CASSKPGTAYNEQFF.

The chain employs TRBV27 and TRBJ1-5, with D perhaps matching TRBD1 (6 bases). V dropped 5 bases and J dropped 5 bases, with 13 bases sitting between them. Germline V gives CDR1 MNHEY, CDR2 SMNVEV (reference sequence). The CDR3 spans 14 residues. CDR3 amino acids: CASSRTGGDQPQHF. The CDR3 DNA reads as TGTGCCAGCAGTAGGACGGGGGGCGATCAGCCCCAGCATTTT.

The genes are TRBV9 and TRBJ2-1; TRBD1 matches at 7 bases. V dropped 3 bases and J dropped 2; count of bases not matched to a gene: 5. In germline, CDR1 is SGDLS, CDR2 YYNGEE. The CDR3 spans 15 residues. CDR3 amino acids: CASSARGFPYNEQFF. In DNA, the CDR3 is TGTGCCAGCAGCGCCAGGGGGTTTCCCTACAATGAGCAGTTCTTC.